The entry below gives a single T cell receptor (beta chain) sequence along with its context. The V gene's germline CDR1 is SGHRS and CDR2 YFSETQ. This CDR3 has 15 residues. This specimen comes from a study of monozygotic twins with inflammatory bowel disease. Each of TCRalpha and TCRbeta cDNA went through two nested PCRs, lasting approximately 17 and 9 cycles. TCRdb re-called the 5' RACE reads, yielding one record per CDR3 amino acid sequence without DNA. This repertoire includes around 150,000 distinct CDR3 sequences. The chain links TRBV5-1 to TRBJ2-1; absent DNA, TCRdb's TRBD2 call cannot be checked. The sequence was collected from a human donor with ulcerative colitis or Crohn's disease, or a healthy co-twin of an affected twin (not recorded which). Sequences were obtained from blood. The CDR3 protein is CASSAGTTPYNEQFF.